This is a list of T cell receptor beta chains from one sample in a study of T-cell memory formation after mild COVID-19. TCRdb called the 5' RACE reads again in MiXCR, with one record for every CDR3 protein. The repertoire consists of about 130,000 distinct CDR3 sequences, with about 5.9% occurring once and the leading ten covering around 2%. Specimen: PBMCs or a T cell subset sorted from them (not recorded which). The receptors were sampled from an adult woman who had mild COVID-19 (a few samples of this study predate the infection). Cell type and time point are not known. CDR3s include the opening cysteine and the closing phenylalanine or tryptophan. The order of the fields is V gene, J gene, clone size, CDR3 protein. Size is stated for part of the rows, as once, few or many counts, or as a class when the clone is expanded.

>TRBV12-5|TRBJ2-2|many
CASGPIVDGELFF
>TRBV5-1|TRBJ2-1|many
CASSYGLAGVLGNEQFF
>TRBV5-6|TRBJ1-2|few
CASSRVYGYTF
>TRBV4-3|TRBJ2-2|NA
CASSQEGGRSGELFF
>TRBV3-1|TRBJ2-7|few
CASSRPGGGAREQYF
>TRBV5-1|TRBJ2-7|many
CASSLFLPGLAGKAYEQYF
>TRBV4-3|TRBJ2-3|many
CASSQDFVRDTQYF
>TRBV12-3/TRBV12-4|TRBJ2-1|few
CASSLAGGIISYNEQFF
>TRBV20-1|TRBJ2-7|many
CSARDWVYEQYF
>TRBV6-5|TRBJ1-6|NA
CASSYGGASSYNSPLHF
>TRBV5-1|TRBJ2-7|NA
CASSLVEAGTKPPYF
>TRBV7-9|TRBJ2-1|large
CASSLLGAEQFF
>TRBV30|TRBJ2-5|few
CAWSGETSGSAAQYF
>TRBV19|TRBJ1-1|few
CASSDPGRNPEAFF
>TRBV12-3/TRBV12-4|TRBJ2-7|few
CASSLLDRGIHEQYF
>TRBV7-3|TRBJ1-6|NA
CASSSTGRSPLHF
>TRBV12-3/TRBV12-4|TRBJ2-1|few
CASSPRTGTNGEQFF
>TRBV10-3|TRBJ2-1|NA
CAISGSSGVSYNEQFF
>TRBV12-3/TRBV12-4|TRBJ2-7|NA
CASSLVGGNEQYF
>TRBV7-3|TRBJ2-7|many
CASSLGAHGTSGGSSYEQYF
>TRBV11-3|TRBJ2-7|few
CASSRVPASYEQYF
>TRBV5-1|TRBJ2-2|few
CASSEFAGGPNTGELFF
>TRBV11-2|TRBJ2-1|NA
CASSLCLDNEQFF
>TRBV7-8|TRBJ2-3|many
CASSQGTTDTQYF